The 9 T cell receptor beta chains below come from one sample, sequenced in a study of blood T cell repertoires in COVID-19 (dated by TCRdb to the early 2020s). To prepare the library, the immunoSEQ multiplex PCR assay was applied. What TCRdb holds here is the immuneACCESS table cut down to in-frame rearrangements. Part of the clones is not present; checked against another copy, under half of the missing clones reflect an unresolved V gene, and the others are unexplained. Across this sample there are approximately 200,000 clones, with 88% seen only once. Around 2.9% of the sample belongs to the ten largest clones. Sequencing was done on a sample of peripheral blood. These receptors were obtained from a woman aged 60-75 years with acute or convalescent COVID-19.

The J gene is TRBJ2-7, the V gene TRBV7-2, with D perhaps matching TRBD2 (5 bases). Germline lookup yields CDR1 SGHTA and CDR2 FQGNSA. The CDR3 extends over 13 amino acids. V dropped 4 bases and J dropped 3 bases, with 10 bases sitting between them. CDR3 in DNA: TGTGCCAGCAGCTCAACTAGGTTCTACGAGCAGTACTTC. Protein sequence: CASSSTRFYEQYF.

This chain links TRBV5-1 with TRBJ2-7, with TRBD2 as a possible D gene (6 bases). Per germline, CDR1 SGHRS and CDR2 YFSETQ. With 4 bases removed from V and 2 bases from J, the gap between germline ends came to 13 bases. The CDR3 extends over 14 amino acids. The CDR3 sequence: CASSLEGGAYEQYF. In DNA form, the CDR3 reads TGCGCCAGCAGCCTGGAGGGAGGAGCCTACGAGCAGTACTTC.

This chain connects TRBV18 to TRBJ1-1; 7 nucleotides agree with TRBD1. Germline loops: CDR1 KGHSH, CDR2 LQKENI. V shed 3 bases, J shed 4 bases, and the junction held 2 bases outside the gene matches. The CDR3 has 13 amino acids. DNA of the CDR3: TGTGCCAGCTCACCTGGGACAGCCACTGAAGCTTTCTTT. It encodes CASSPGTATEAFF.

V gene TRBV7-9 combines with J gene TRBJ1-5; D gene uncertain. The ends were cut back, 7 bases at V and 5 bases at J, with 12 bases in the middle. Germline V lookup: CDR1 SEHNR, CDR2 FQNEAQ (reference sequence). This CDR3 is 13 amino acids long. The CDR3 region is CASTPALDQPQHF. In nucleotides, the CDR3 is TGTGCCAGCACTCCCGCCTTAGATCAGCCCCAGCATTTT.

This sequence joins TRBV19 and TRBJ1-1, with D possibly being TRBD1 (5 bases). The CDR3 has 13 residues. V was pared by 11 bases and J by 0 bases, with 13 bases between. The V gene's germline CDR1 is LNHDA and CDR2 SQIVND (reference sequence). CDR3 residues: CAAGVTMNTEAFF. The CDR3 DNA is TGTGCCGCGGGGGTCACGATGAACACTGAAGCTTTCTTT.

The chain couples TRBV4-3 to TRBJ2-3; 10 nucleotides agree with TRBD2. The CDR3 loop spans 16 amino acids. V dropped 3 bases and J dropped 2; count of bases not matched to a gene: 5. The germline V gene has CDR1 LGHNA and CDR2 YSLEER. The CDR3 here is CASSQDLAGVTDTQYF. CDR3 nucleotides: TGCGCCAGCAGCCAGGACCTAGCGGGAGTCACAGATACGCAGTATTTT.

In its sample, this clone was seen a few times. The chain links TRBV7-2 to TRBJ1-1; perhaps TRBD1 as D (5 bases). Trimming removed 0 bases from V and 6 bases from J, with 8 bases in between. The CDR3 has 13 residues. Germline lookup yields CDR1 SGHTA and CDR2 FQGNSA. Here the CDR3 DNA reads TGTGCCAGCAGCTTAGCGGGGCAACCTGAAGCTTTCTTT. Translating it yields CASSLAGQPEAFF.

The chain couples TRBV6-5 to TRBJ1-6; tentatively, D is TRBD1 (6 bases). V was shortened by 6 bases and J by 7 bases, with 13 bases between the two germline ends. This CDR3 comprises 14 residues. Germline V gene lookup returns CDR1 MNHEY and CDR2 SVGAGI. The DNA for the CDR3 is TGTGCCAGCAGCTCTTTGGACAGAAATTCACCCCTCCACTTT. It specifies CASSSLDRNSPLHF.

The gene calls are TRBV9 and TRBJ1-2, with D perhaps TRBD1 (5 bases). This CDR3 contains 14 residues. Trimming took off 0 bases at V and 4 bases at J, with 10 bases between the two ends. The germline V gene has CDR1 SGDLS and CDR2 YYNGEE. CDR3 protein: CASSVAAGSYGYTF. Here the CDR3 DNA reads TGTGCCAGCAGCGTAGCAGCAGGGTCCTATGGCTACACCTTC.